These 25 T cell receptor beta chains share one sample of origin, sequenced in a study of human T cells and chemical hapten exposure. TCRdb re-analysed the RACE reads in MiXCR, keeping a single row per CDR3 protein. The profile shows approximately 120,000 distinct CDR3 sequences, less than 10% of them singletons. Time point noted: patch test 2, 6 weeks after DPC sensitization. Specified treatment: therapeutic diphenylcyclopropenone sensitization with weekly scalp DPC. Here the sequenced sample was whole blood, taken in connection with sensitization to the hapten diphenylcyclopropenone (DPC). All receptors come from a woman aged 40 to 49 with alopecia areata. Some clones in this sample may be carry-over from other donors' samples.

This rearrangement joins TRBV18 to TRBJ2-5; 7 bases fit TRBD1. The V gene's germline CDR1 is KGHSH and CDR2 LQKENI. With 3 bases clipped from V and 2 bases from J, the junction kept 9 bases outside the gene matches. CDR3 length: 16 residues. The DNA for the CDR3 is TGTGCCAGCTCACCGCCGACGACAGGGATACAAGAGACCCAGTACTTC. Protein product: CASSPPTTGIQETQYF. The full variable domain, completed using reference TRBV18 and TRBJ2-5, is NAGVMQNPRHLVRRRGQEARLRCSPMKGHSHVYWYRQLPEEGLKFMVYLQKENIIDESGMPKERFSAEFPKEGPSILRIQQVVRGDSAAYFCASSPPTTGIQETQYFGPGTRLLVL.

This clonotype was counted between two and nine times. The chain combines TRBV14 with TRBJ2-7; unclear D gene. Germline values: CDR1 SGHDN, CDR2 FVKESK. This CDR3 comprises 13 residues. Trimming removed 1 base from V and 6 bases from J, with 10 bases in between. In DNA, the CDR3 is TGTGCCAGCAGCCAAGGTCCGCTTTCCGAGCAGTACTTC. This gives the protein CASSQGPLSEQYF.

This clonotype appeared a few times. The chain joins TRBV19 to TRBJ2-3; no definite D call. There are 13 residues in the CDR3. Germline-derived CDR1 and CDR2 are LNHDA and SQIVND (reference sequence). Trimming stripped 5 bases from V and 1 base from J, with 7 bases between. This CDR3 reads CASSPTGTDTQYF. The CDR3 region has the DNA TGTGCCAGTAGTCCGACGGGCACAGATACGCAGTATTTT.

This clonotype came up a few times. V and J are TRBV29-1 and TRBJ2-7; possibly TRBD2 for D (5 bases). V was trimmed by 5 bases and J by 3 bases, leaving 8 bases between them. The CDR3 runs 11 residues. Germline values: CDR1 SQVTM, CDR2 ANQGSEA. The CDR3 region has the DNA TGCAGCGTTACCCGGGGCTACGAGCAGTACTTC. Protein sequence: CSVTRGYEQYF.

This clonotype has a count of ten or more. The CDR3 nucleotides read TGTGCCAGCAGGCCACGGGACATCTACTATGGCTACACCTTC. Residues: CASRPRDIYYGYTF. This chain connects TRBV6-2 or TRBV6-3 to TRBJ1-2; possible D gene TRBD1, 6 bases. The CDR3 spans 14 residues. Germline CDR1 reads MNHEY; CDR2 reads SVGEGT. V was clipped by 6 bases and J by 3 bases, with 14 bases between them.

The chain joins TRBV12-3 or TRBV12-4 to TRBJ2-7; D not certain. The V end was cut by 1 base, the J end by 3 bases, with 10 bases between. CDR3 length equals 14 residues. The CDR3 reads CASSLGPAGYEQYF. CDR3 coding DNA: TGTGCCAGCAGTTTAGGCCCCGCCGGCTACGAGCAGTACTTC.

This clonotype was recorded a few times. The rearrangement uses TRBV11-2 and TRBJ1-3; TRBD1 aligns across 7 bases. The CDR3 runs 16 residues. The junction had 8 bases not matched to a gene; V was cut back by 4 bases and J by 2 bases. Germline CDR1 is SGHAT and CDR2 is FQNNGV. CDR3 sequence reads: CASSSTNRGTGNTIYF. In DNA, the CDR3 is TGTGCCAGCAGCTCCACCAACAGGGGAACTGGAAACACCATATATTTT.

The table lists this clonotype with many counts. This rearrangement joins TRBV27 to TRBJ2-5, with no clear D. From germline, CDR1 is MNHEY and CDR2 SMNVEV (reference sequence). Trimming took 5 bases from V and 1 from J, leaving 11 bases between them. The CDR3 totals 14 residues. CDR3 sequence (DNA): TGTGCCAGCAGTCGAGTGGCAGTCCAAGAGACCCAGTACTTC. Translation: CASSRVAVQETQYF.

The sample holds a few counts of this clonotype. The rearrangement links TRBV28 to TRBJ2-7, with TRBD1 as a possible D gene (6 bases). Germline V gene data show CDR1 as MDHEN and CDR2 as SYDVKM. CDR3 length: 15 residues. V was cut by 1 base and J by 0 bases, with 10 bases left in between. The CDR3 region is CASSLSGQSSYEQYF. CDR3 nucleotide sequence: TGTGCCAGCAGTTTATCCGGACAGAGCTCCTACGAGCAGTACTTC.

This clonotype appeared many times. The chain has TRBV20-1 and TRBJ1-1, with D possibly matching TRBD1 (6 bases). The CDR3 runs 12 residues. Looked up from germline, CDR1 is DFQATT and CDR2 is SNEGSKA (reference sequence). Trimming removed 6 bases from V and 3 bases from J, with 11 bases in between. The CDR3 is CSAAGADTEAFF. CDR3 in DNA: TGCAGTGCCGCGGGGGCAGACACTGAAGCTTTCTTT.

This clonotype occurred many times. The rearrangement links TRBV6-6 to TRBJ1-2; TRBD1 is a possible D gene (6 bases). Germline CDR1 reads MNHNY; CDR2 reads SVGAGI (reference sequence). V was cut by 4 bases and J by 5 bases, with 8 bases left in between. The CDR3 contains 12 residues. CDR3 nucleotide sequence: TGTGCCAGCAGTTCCGGACAGTATGGCTACACCTTC. This codes for CASSSGQYGYTF.

This clonotype was detected only a few times. The rearrangement joins TRBV7-2 to TRBJ2-3, with D perhaps being TRBD1 or TRBD2 (6 bases each). Germline V CDR1 and CDR2: SGHTA, FQGNSA. V was trimmed by 5 bases and J by 4 bases, leaving 25 bases between them. This CDR3 region has 18 residues. CDR3 protein: CASSPPPGGLTRADTQYF. DNA of the CDR3: TGTGCCAGCAGCCCACCCCCCGGGGGCCTAACACGTGCAGATACGCAGTATTTT. Using reference TRBV7-2 and TRBJ2-3 for the parts outside the CDR3, the full variable domain is GAGVSQSPSNKVTEKGKDVELRCDPISGHTALYWYRQSLGQGLEFLIYFQGNSAPDKSGLPSDRFSAERTGGSVSTLTIQRTQQEDSAVYLCASSPPPGGLTRADTQYFGPGTRLTVL.

To note about this clonotype: Since a much larger clone is just one base distant, this may be a read error. The chain uses TRBV7-9 and TRBJ1-1, with D possibly matching TRBD1 (5 bases). CDR1 is SEHNR, CDR2 FQNEAQ, per germline (reference sequence). This CDR3 spans 13 amino acids. V was cut by 1 base and J by 3 bases, with 6 bases left in between. Written as DNA, the CDR3 is TGTGCCAGCAGCTTAGTGGGGGACACTGAAGCTTTCTTT. Its translation is CASSLVGDTEAFF.

This clonotype showed up many times. V and J are TRBV28 and TRBJ1-4, with 8 nucleotides matching TRBD1. CDR1 and CDR2 from the germline V gene are MDHEN and SYDVKM. This CDR3 region has 15 residues. J was trimmed by 6 bases and V by 7 bases; bases with no gene match: 10. The DNA for the CDR3 is TGTGCCAGCACCCGGCGGGGACAGGAGGATGAAAAACTGTTTTTT. This codes for CASTRRGQEDEKLFF.

This clonotype showed up many times. The genes are TRBV7-2 and TRBJ1-2; 12 nucleotides line up with TRBD1. Germline V gene data show CDR1 as SGHTA and CDR2 as FQGNSA. V lost 3 bases to trimming and J lost 4 bases; unmatched junction nucleotides: 9. CDR3 length equals 17 residues. Here the CDR3 reads CASSFPGTGGRGYGYTF. CDR3 nucleotide sequence: TGTGCCAGCAGCTTTCCCGGGACAGGGGGCCGGGGCTATGGCTACACCTTC.

This clonotype showed up just a few times. This chain links TRBV4-1 with TRBJ2-5; D perhaps matches TRBD2 (5 bases). V shed 3 bases and J shed 9 bases, with 14 bases lying between them. The CDR3 totals 13 residues. The germline V gene encodes CDR1 MGHRA and CDR2 YSYEKL. The CDR3 DNA follows: TGCGCCAGCAGCCAGCAGGAGGCTGGGGCCCAGTACTTC. Its translation: CASSQQEAGAQYF.

This clonotype was recorded at least ten times. The V gene is TRBV5-1, the J gene TRBJ2-1, with TRBD2 matching 9 bases. The J segment lost 10 bases and the V segment lost 1 base, leaving 9 bases of the junction unmatched. Germline V gene sequence: CDR1 SGHRS, CDR2 YFSETQ. The CDR3 length is 15 residues. The CDR3 sequence: CASSLLAGGRSEQFF. Written as DNA, the CDR3 is TGCGCCAGCAGCTTGTTGGCGGGGGGGAGATCCGAGCAGTTCTTC.

The table lists this clonotype with many counts. V gene TRBV7-2 combines with J gene TRBJ2-7; D is perhaps TRBD2 (7 bases). V was cut by 1 base and J by 4 bases, with 11 bases left in between. The CDR3 runs 14 residues. Germline CDR1 SGHTA, CDR2 FQGNSA. The CDR3 DNA reads as TGTGCCAGCAGCTTAGTCGGGGGGCAGTACGAGCAGTACTTC. Protein product: CASSLVGGQYEQYF.

The chain carries TRBV23-1 and TRBJ2-7; no clear D. TRBV23-1 is an ORF; its function is uncertain. V was clipped by 10 bases and J by 0 bases, with 16 bases between them. The CDR3 length is 14 residues. The CDR3 loop is CATSPTESSYEQYF. The CDR3 DNA is TGCGCCACCTCTCCCACGGAGAGCTCCTACGAGCAGTACTTC.

This clonotype was seen many times. The chain employs TRBV6-5 and TRBJ1-5; D gene uncertain. V was clipped by 5 bases and J by 9 bases, with 20 bases between them. CDR1 is MNHEY and CDR2 is SVGAGI in the germline V gene. CDR3 length: 15 residues. This chain's CDR3 is CASSIGRDGVRPQHF. In nucleotides, the CDR3 is TGTGCCAGCAGTATTGGTCGGGATGGGGTACGGCCCCAGCATTTT.

The chain is built from TRBV9 and TRBJ2-3; the D gene could be TRBD1 or TRBD2 (5 bases each). Trimming took 6 bases from V and 7 from J, leaving 18 bases between them. The CDR3 covers 14 residues. Germline V CDR1 and CDR2: SGDLS, YYNGEE. CDR3 DNA: TGTGCCAGCACCCGGGGCCCAGGGCAGAATACGCAGTATTTT. Protein: CASTRGPGQNTQYF.

This clonotype was seen repeatedly, ten times or more. This chain uses TRBV12-3 or TRBV12-4 with TRBJ1-5; the D is unclear. The V and J ends lost 5 bases and 6 bases respectively, with 23 bases between them. The CDR3 contains 17 residues. The CDR3 DNA sequence: TGTGCCAGCAGTCCCCGTTGGTCCGCTTCTGTAACTCAGCCCCAGCATTTT. This gives the protein CASSPRWSASVTQPQHF.

This clonotype was counted only a few times. The chain links TRBV10-2 to TRBJ1-5; a possible D gene is TRBD1 (6 bases). V lost 2 bases to trimming and J lost 3 bases, with 8 bases between them. Germline values: CDR1 WSHSY, CDR2 SAAADI. This CDR3 is built from 14 residues. CDR3 sequence reads: CASSERGINQPQHF. CDR3 nucleotides: TGCGCCAGCAGTGAGAGGGGGATCAATCAGCCCCAGCATTTT.

This clonotype was detected many times. The chain joins TRBV7-9 to TRBJ2-1; no firm D call. Trimming took off 4 bases at V and 11 bases at J, with 15 bases between the two ends. The CDR3 totals 13 residues. Germline-derived CDR1 and CDR2 are SEHNR and FQNEAQ (reference sequence). CDR3 region: CASSSFVDLQQFF. The CDR3 DNA reads TGTGCCAGCAGCTCCTTTGTGGACCTACAGCAGTTCTTC. The whole variable domain, remainder taken from reference TRBV7-9 and TRBJ2-1, is DTGVSQNPRHKITKRGQNVTFRCDPISEHNRLYWYRQTLGQGPEFLTYFQNEAQLEKSRLLSDRFSAERPKGSFSTLEIQRTEQGDSAMYLCASSSFVDLQQFFGPGTRLTVL.

The V call is TRBV7-9, the J call TRBJ1-4; D may be TRBD1 (5 bases). Looked up from germline, CDR1 is SEHNR and CDR2 is FQNEAQ (reference sequence). The CDR3 is 14 amino acids. The V end lost 5 bases, the J end lost 8 bases, and 15 bases lay between the germline ends. Here the CDR3 DNA reads TGTGCCAGCAGCCCAATGGGGGGTCAGGAAAAACTGTTTTTT. This gives the protein CASSPMGGQEKLFF.